A selection of T cell receptor beta chains follows, all from one sample in a study of T cell responses to AZD1222 COVID-19 vaccine. Assay used: immunoSEQ multiplex PCR; TCRdb lists only in-frame clones, some missing. The sample carries roughly 180,000 clones, roughly nine tenths recorded once. The starting material was peripheral blood, obtained 28 days after the second AZD1222 dose. Every receptor here comes from an adult who received the AZD1222 COVID-19 vaccine. The CDR3 runs from the conserved cysteine through the conserved F or W. D genes are given only for firm matches. For some rows the clone size is stated as once, few or many, or as a class when expanded; others skip it.

CDR3,DNA,J,length,D,size,V
CASVRAGELFF,TGTGCCAGCGTTCGGGCCGGGGAGCTGTTTTTT,TRBJ2-2,11,NA,NA,TRBV12-3/TRBV12-4
CASSLTGTPYNEQFF,TGTGCCAGCAGCCTCACAGGGACCCCTTACAATGAGCAGTTCTTC,TRBJ2-1,15,NA,NA,TRBV2
CASSPTLARGSYNEQFF,TGTGCCAGCAGCCCAACACTAGCGCGGGGCTCCTACAATGAGCAGTTCTTC,TRBJ2-1,17,TRBD2,NA,TRBV3-1/TRBV3-2
CASSQISRQSPHNEQFF,TGTGCCAGCAGCCAGATTTCGAGACAGAGTCCACACAATGAGCAGTTCTTC,TRBJ2-1,17,NA,NA,TRBV16
CASSQVAGYSTDTQYF,TGTGCCAGCAGCCAGGTAGCGGGTTATAGCACAGATACGCAGTATTTT,TRBJ2-3,16,TRBD2,NA,TRBV4-2
CASRPGRTGDNSPLHF,TGTGCCAGCAGGCCGGGAAGGACAGGAGACAATTCACCCCTCCACTTT,TRBJ1-6,16,TRBD1,NA,TRBV6-6
CASSPSQGKYEQYF,TGCGCCAGCAGCCCCTCACAGGGCAAATACGAGCAGTACTTC,TRBJ2-7,14,NA,NA,TRBV4-3
CASSLHPPGQGATNEKLFF,TGTGCCAGCAGCTTGCACCCACCGGGACAGGGGGCAACTAATGAAAAACTGTTTTTT,TRBJ1-4,19,TRBD1,NA,TRBV7-6
CATSRPEGSSYEQYF,TGTGCCACCAGCAGACCAGAGGGTAGCTCCTACGAGCAGTACTTC,TRBJ2-7,15,NA,NA,TRBV15
CATSRDRTSWETQYF,TGTGCCACCAGCAGAGATCGTACTAGTTGGGAGACCCAGTACTTC,TRBJ2-5,15,NA,NA,TRBV15
CASSFRTGGTSF,TGTGCCAGTAGTTTTCGGACAGGCGGCACCTCCTTC,TRBJ1-2,12,TRBD1,NA,TRBV19
CASTSSDRSYEQYF,TGTGCCAGCACTTCATCGGACCGGTCCTACGAGCAGTACTTC,TRBJ2-7,14,NA,NA,TRBV6-5
CAWSFQDNYGYTF,TGTGCCTGGAGTTTCCAAGATAACTATGGCTACACCTTC,TRBJ1-2,13,NA,NA,TRBV30
CASRETPRGDTEAFF,TGCGCCAGCAGGGAGACACCCCGAGGGGACACTGAAGCTTTCTTT,TRBJ1-1,15,NA,once,TRBV4-1
CASSLEGRAGANVLTF,TGTGCCAGCAGCTTAGAGGGGAGGGCCGGGGCCAACGTCCTGACTTTC,TRBJ2-6,16,TRBD2,NA,TRBV7-2
CASSSVTIYGYTF,TGTGCCAGTAGTAGCGTAACGATCTATGGCTACACCTTC,TRBJ1-2,13,NA,NA,TRBV19
CASSPGPANTGELFF,TGTGCCAGCAGCCCCGGACCGGCGAACACCGGGGAGCTGTTTTTT,TRBJ2-2,15,NA,NA,TRBV7-9
CSTVHYGYTF,TGCAGTACCGTACACTATGGCTACACCTTC,TRBJ1-2,10,NA,NA,TRBV20-1
CASSFGGEYQPQHF,TGTGCCAGCAGCTTCGGAGGGGAGTATCAGCCCCAGCATTTT,TRBJ1-5,14,NA,NA,TRBV6-5
CAWSVKQGNTGELFF,TGTGCCTGGAGTGTGAAACAGGGAAACACCGGGGAGCTGTTTTTT,TRBJ2-2,15,NA,NA,TRBV30
CASRLTGEGYTF,TGTGCCAGCAGGCTGACAGGGGAAGGCTACACCTTC,TRBJ1-2,12,TRBD1,NA,TRBV5-8
CASSPRTGESPLHF,TGTGCCAGCTCACCCCGGACAGGGGAATCACCCCTCCACTTT,TRBJ1-6,14,TRBD1,NA,TRBV18
CASSQTSSGKGTGEKLFF,TGCGCCAGCAGTCAAACCTCCTCGGGGAAGGGGACGGGTGAAAAACTGTTTTTT,TRBJ1-4,18,NA,once,TRBV23-1
CASRRNRATNEKLFF,TGTGCCAGCAGACGGAACAGAGCAACTAATGAAAAACTGTTTTTT,TRBJ1-4,15,NA,NA,TRBV28
CASSFRRGTETQYF,TGTGCCAGCAGCTTCCGGCGGGGGACGGAGACCCAGTACTTC,TRBJ2-5,14,TRBD2,NA,TRBV5-4
CASSRSTSGSPEDTQYF,TGTGCCAGCAGCCGTTCAACCAGCGGGTCGCCGGAGGATACGCAGTATTTT,TRBJ2-3,17,NA,NA,TRBV4-2
CASSSAGTIGGYTF,TGTGCCAGCAGCTCAGCCGGGACCATCGGCGGCTACACCTTC,TRBJ1-2,14,NA,NA,TRBV7-2
CASSSGSTGELFF,TGCGCCAGCAGCTCGGGGTCCACCGGGGAGCTGTTTTTT,TRBJ2-2,13,NA,NA,TRBV5-1
CASKGPGQGTSPLHF,TGTGCCAGCAAGGGGCCGGGACAGGGGACTTCACCCCTCCACTTT,TRBJ1-6,15,TRBD1,NA,TRBV2
CASSLRTARADTQYF,TGTGCCAGCAGCTTACGGACAGCTAGGGCGGATACGCAGTATTTT,TRBJ2-3,15,NA,NA,TRBV7-2
CASSTDRGNGNTIYF,TGCGCCAGCAGCACCGACAGGGGGAATGGAAACACCATATATTTT,TRBJ1-3,15,TRBD1,NA,TRBV5-1
CSVADRVGYGYTF,TGCAGCGTTGCGGACAGGGTAGGCTATGGCTACACCTTC,TRBJ1-2,13,TRBD1,once,TRBV29-1
CASSPPLGGGAERKPGELFF,TGTGCCAGCTCACCCCCCCTAGGGGGGGGTGCAGAGAGGAAACCCGGGGAGCTGTTTTTT,TRBJ2-2,20,NA,NA,TRBV18
CASSFGPGTSGNNEQFF,NA,TRBJ2-1,17,NA,NA,TRBV5-1
CASSSGTTSYEQYF,TGTGCCAGCAGTTCCGGGACCACCTCCTACGAGCAGTACTTC,TRBJ2-7,14,NA,NA,TRBV2
CASGPGFSGNTIYF,TGTGCTAGTGGTCCAGGGTTCTCTGGAAACACCATATATTTT,TRBJ1-3,14,NA,NA,TRBV12-5
CASSPPGLAGPETQYF,TGTGCCAGCTCACCACCGGGGCTCGCGGGTCCCGAGACCCAGTACTTC,TRBJ2-5,16,NA,NA,TRBV18
CASSLSGGPYEQYF,TGTGCCAGCAGTTTATCCGGTGGGCCCTACGAGCAGTACTTC,TRBJ2-7,14,NA,NA,TRBV27
CASSRRDTQYF,TGTGCCAGCTCCCGGAGGGACACGCAGTATTTT,TRBJ2-3,11,NA,once,TRBV7-9
CASSRDRDTEAFF,TGTGCCAGCTCCCGGGACAGGGACACTGAAGCTTTCTTT,TRBJ1-1,13,TRBD1,NA,TRBV18
CASSLRVNQPQHF,TGTGCCAGCAGTTTAAGAGTCAATCAGCCCCAGCATTTT,TRBJ1-5,13,NA,NA,TRBV12-3/TRBV12-4
CASSYGRANSGNTIYF,TGTGCCAGCAGTTACGGTCGCGCCAACTCTGGAAACACCATATATTTT,TRBJ1-3,16,NA,NA,TRBV6-5
CASSPRSSYYGYTF,TGTGCCAGCTCACCAAGATCCAGTTATTATGGCTACACCTTC,TRBJ1-2,14,NA,NA,TRBV18
CASSVAGGSLADTQYF,TGTGCCAGCAGCGTAGCGGGCGGGAGTTTGGCAGATACGCAGTATTTT,TRBJ2-3,16,TRBD2,few,TRBV9
CASYIAGVRNEQFF,TGCGCCAGCTATATAGCGGGAGTAAGGAATGAGCAGTTCTTC,TRBJ2-1,14,TRBD2,NA,TRBV5-1
CASSLSRGAGELFF,TGTGCCAGCAGCTTGTCCAGGGGAGCCGGGGAGCTGTTTTTT,TRBJ2-2,14,NA,NA,TRBV7-9
CASSQDRRGEQYF,TGTGCCAGCAGCCAAGATCGTAGGGGCGAGCAGTACTTC,TRBJ2-7,13,NA,NA,TRBV3-1/TRBV3-2
CASSYGAAGDEKLFF,TGTGCCAGCAGTTATGGGGCGGCTGGGGATGAAAAACTGTTTTTT,TRBJ1-4,15,NA,NA,TRBV6-5
CASSFRQGSNQPQHF,TGTGCCAGCAGCTTCCGACAGGGCTCCAATCAGCCCCAGCATTTT,TRBJ1-5,15,TRBD1,NA,TRBV5-6
CASSLDSGVYEQYF,TGCGCCAGCAGCTTGGATAGCGGTGTCTACGAGCAGTACTTC,TRBJ2-7,14,NA,NA,TRBV5-1
CASSLGVREYQETQYF,TGTGCCAGCAGCTTAGGAGTGCGGGAGTACCAAGAGACCCAGTACTTC,TRBJ2-5,16,TRBD2,NA,TRBV7-2
CASSLLGTSGLETQYF,TGCGCCAGCAGCTTGTTGGGGACTAGCGGACTCGAGACCCAGTACTTC,TRBJ2-5,16,TRBD2,NA,TRBV5-1
CASSETGGSYEQYF,TGTGCCAGCAGTGAGACAGGGGGGTCCTACGAGCAGTACTTC,TRBJ2-7,14,TRBD1,NA,TRBV6-1
CASSPRTGPYEQYF,TGTGCCAGCAGCCCTAGGACAGGGCCCTACGAGCAGTACTTC,TRBJ2-7,14,TRBD1,NA,TRBV11-2
CASSHGTGQLYEQYF,TGCGCCAGCAGCCACGGCACGGGACAACTCTACGAGCAGTACTTC,TRBJ2-7,15,NA,NA,TRBV4-3
CASSWWAREETQYF,TGTGCCAGCAGCTGGTGGGCCCGGGAAGAGACCCAGTACTTC,TRBJ2-5,14,NA,NA,TRBV7-9
CASSYGGSSPLHF,TGTGCCAGCAGTTACGGGGGATCTTCACCCCTCCACTTT,TRBJ1-6,13,NA,NA,TRBV6-2/TRBV6-3
CASSDLASSDEQFF,TGTGCCAGCAGTGATCTGGCCTCAAGCGATGAGCAGTTCTTC,TRBJ2-1,14,NA,NA,TRBV2